This T cell receptor (beta chain) stems from a study of cytomegalovirus exposure and HLA in healthy donors (dated by TCRdb to between 2016 and 2019). Regarding the research as a whole: According to an earlier analysis of several hundred of the donors, about 179 million T cells yielded 120 million or so unique TCR beta sequences and less than 300 Gb of sequence data. Across 300 to 400 genotyped donors of the cohort, an average of about 200,000 unique TCR beta nucleotide sequences per donor were sequenced, and roughly 18% of those sequences were non-productive. High-throughput TCR immunosequencing, statistical association of individual TCRs with disease status, and machine learning were combined to predict cytomegalovirus infection status. The study profiled the T cell repertoires of hundreds of subjects by immunosequencing and related them to cytomegalovirus serostatus. In addition to the first cohort of around 670 subjects, a separate validation cohort of under 150 different subjects was used. About five DR-DQ haplotypes were handled as single units for association and clustering, since linkage in the cohort was strong. Alongside the repertoire data, information on donor age, sex, ethnicity and CMV serostatus was compiled. To decide whether each TCR beta V gene segment behaved as functional or pseudogenic, an earlier analysis of over 500 of the donors relied on high-throughput TCR beta sequencing. A later genetic analysis used genome-wide SNP genotypes for about three fifths of the 666 donors, treating that subset as a discovery cohort. Rather than using new phenotypic data, the later analysis identified candidate immune exposures from TCR beta sequences and from how often those sequences occurred across donors. Both class I and class II loci were covered by HLA typing, at four-digit resolution. Approximately 310 gigabases of sequencing data and approximately 85 million unique TCR sequences were included in an early release covering about 600 HLA-typed donors. The study was designed to test whether signatures of past pathogen exposure could be identified by cataloging public T cell receptors. Typing coverage varied by locus: about 620-630 donors for A, B, C, DRB1 and DQB1; approximately 500 for DQA1; nearly 610 for DPA1; some 470 for DPB1. The genetic ancestry cluster associated with self-reported Caucasian donors included 81% of the approximately 410 genotyped donors. Every repertoire in the discovery cohort had been generated on one and the same sequencing platform. In a later analysis, previously published TCR beta repertoires from 666 donors were re-analyzed and high-resolution HLA genotyping was added so that TCR occurrence patterns could be studied.

Note on this clone: Which antigen it targets is not known. Base qualities are missing; no much larger clone stands one base away.

From a lookup of the germline V gene (reference sequence), CDR1 and CDR2 are LNHDA and SQIVND. The CDR3 covers 16 residues, taking in both the cysteine and the phenylalanine. The kept DNA is CDR3 alone, 48 bases in frame from the first base. Trimming accounts for 5 bases at V and 0 bases at J, while the number of junction bases matched to no gene is 8. Study-wide conclusions, independent of this receptor: Correlated functional status among segregating V segments might reflect linkage disequilibrium, but an unknown experimental factor could not be ruled out. According to a later genetic analysis, donors in an Asian-associated ancestry cluster had fewer N-insertions in productive TCRs than the roughly 670-donor mean. A later analysis found that HLA-associated TCR beta chains were more clonally expanded and had lower generation probabilities than equally common non-associated chains. This cohort had only TCR beta chains sequenced, and the lack of alpha or paired-chain data limited which features could be detected. Most TCR sequences were seen in very few donors, while some public TCRs were found in many individuals. The 87-base-pair reads could not distinguish some IMGT-functional V segments, including TRBV6-2 and TRBV6-3, so those segments were excluded. A further reported finding was that TCR beta sequences accurately predicted the HLA-A and HLA-B alleles for most subjects in the first cohort. According to a later analysis, TCR association rates differed among HLA loci, with DRB1 alleles showing the most associated TCRs and HLA-C alleles showing the fewest. In an earlier analysis of about 600 of the donors, most TCR beta V segments appeared in productive rearrangements about 87% or about 30% of the time, broadly matching IMGT annotations. Because HLA typing was missing for some donors at each locus, association tests included only the typed subset. Because counts were too low, about 15 rarely observed V segments, including chromosome 9 orphons, were left out of the earlier analysis of some 640 of the donors. Several of the top co-occurrence clusters appeared to be linked to parvovirus B19, influenza, CMV and Epstein-Barr virus, according to a later analysis. In a later analysis, most CMV-associated TCR beta chains were found to appear HLA-restricted, with HLA associations seemingly driven largely by CMV exposure. Assigning TCR associations to individual alleles was difficult when HLA alleles, especially DR and DQ, strongly co-occurred. In a later genetic analysis, a missense DCLRE1C variant was associated with V-gene and J-gene trimming of TCR beta chains, and the association was replicated in an independent cohort. Cytomegalovirus status was reported to be diagnosed by the classifier with high specificity and sensitivity in both the original and validation cohorts. A cluster of highly shared sequence variants was judged likely to represent a technical artifact of the sequencing pipeline. A total of 150 or so TCR beta chains were listed by the study as associated with cytomegalovirus. At a false discovery rate of 0.05, a later analysis linked around 17,000 TCR beta sequences to specific HLA alleles. The presence/absence analyses assumed that sequencing depth was roughly uniform across donors, and that assumption may not be true. A few of the identified cytomegalovirus-associated TCR beta chains were confirmed in vitro to be specific for cytomegalovirus antigens. According to the authors, the approach could potentially be generalized to other disease states and immunological phenotypes. For the cohort, immune exposure information was limited to CMV serostatus.

The cohort was made up of approximately 670 healthy bone marrow donors. All cohort members were sampled while nominally healthy, although unrecorded immune exposures were likely present. The donor tested CMV seronegative and was one of the 352 seronegative cohort members. A peripheral blood sample was collected from each donor, and TCR beta sequencing was performed on peripheral blood mononuclear cells. The Qiagen DNeasy Blood Extraction Kit was used to extract genomic DNA from the blood cell samples. The method behind the library was the immunoSEQ multiplex PCR assay. A mixture of 60 forward primers for TCR Vbeta segments and 13 reverse primers for TCR Jbeta segments was used in the multiplex PCR. A multiplex PCR assay on genomic DNA amplified the CDR3 region of rearranged TCR beta genes. Amplified TCR beta libraries were sequenced as 87-base-pair reads on the Illumina HiSeq System. The paper's processing steps were these. A later analysis tallied about 77 million unique TCR beta chains across the 666 repertoires, and roughly 11 million of those chains were shared by two or more donors. Raw reads were error-corrected and collapsed into unique sequences by a nearest-neighbor algorithm in which closely related sequences were merged to remove PCR and sequencing errors. V, D and J gene segments were assigned by aligning CDR3 sequences to IMGT reference sequences. For a sequence to be retained, at least a six-nucleotide match to both a V gene segment and a J gene segment was required. Rearrangements were classified as productive when the CDR3 lacked stop codons and remained in frame with V and J, and all other rearrangements were classified as non-productive. Following IMGT convention, CDR3 was defined as the stretch from the second conserved V-encoded cysteine up to the conserved J-encoded phenylalanine. Sequences without an unambiguous match to a single V gene segment were excluded from the earlier analysis of approximately 600 of the donors. An earlier analysis of roughly 590 of the donors called V segments functional above 56.7% productive rearrangements and segregating when the between-donor standard deviation exceeded 5%. A statistical classification framework was developed to diagnose cytomegalovirus status using the catalog of TCR beta chain sequences. A later analysis assigned V and J genes by comparing TCR nucleotide sequences with IMGT/GENE-DB human TR gene sequences. In a later analysis, CDR3 sequences and most-parsimonious VDJ recombination scenarios were assigned using the TCRdist pipeline. In a later analysis, each TCR beta chain was defined by its CDR3 amino acid sequence together with its V-gene family, and reads lacking a unique V-gene family were excluded. As a way to deal with suspected cross-contamination and a sequencing artifact, a later analysis dropped approximately 570 nucleotide sequences that were highly shared and had low generation probability. In a later analysis, a clonal expansion index for each public chain was calculated from normalized within-repertoire ranks of inferred template counts. A later analysis computed generation probabilities with a VDJ recombination model fitted to out-of-frame rearrangements, and checked the results against IGoR. In a later analysis, hypergeometric tests were used to score TCR-TCR, TCR-HLA and TCR-CMV co-occurrence, with a repertoire-size bias correction applied to TCR pairs. A later analysis estimated false discovery rates by permuting HLA or CMV assignments 20 times. In a later analysis, co-occurring TCRs were grouped using DBSCAN, and TCRdist sequence similarity was added for clustering within HLA-allele-positive subsets. For co-occurrence clustering, repertoires with fewer than 30,000 or more than 120,000 public chains were excluded, along with 4 to 6 repertoires with anomalous nucleotide sharing. TCRdb provides this immuneACCESS table in a form limited to in-frame rearrangements. Some clones are lacking; in checked studies, under half of them reflect an unresolved V gene, and why the rest are absent is not known. That table gives V, J and clone size, and the DNA gave D and trimming. Counted in this sample were about 220,000 clones; 80% to 85% of them appeared once. The ten most abundant clones make up under 0.85% of the sample.

The chain uses TRBV19 and TRBJ1-1, and 8 junctional nucleotides match TRBD1. Sequencing input: PBMCs. This TCR derives from a boy under 10 years old in good health and CMV-seronegative. The sequenced DNA is TGTGCCAGTAGTCCCCGACAGGGGACTATGAACACTGAAGCTTTCTTT. Its translation reads: CASSPRQGTMNTEAFF.